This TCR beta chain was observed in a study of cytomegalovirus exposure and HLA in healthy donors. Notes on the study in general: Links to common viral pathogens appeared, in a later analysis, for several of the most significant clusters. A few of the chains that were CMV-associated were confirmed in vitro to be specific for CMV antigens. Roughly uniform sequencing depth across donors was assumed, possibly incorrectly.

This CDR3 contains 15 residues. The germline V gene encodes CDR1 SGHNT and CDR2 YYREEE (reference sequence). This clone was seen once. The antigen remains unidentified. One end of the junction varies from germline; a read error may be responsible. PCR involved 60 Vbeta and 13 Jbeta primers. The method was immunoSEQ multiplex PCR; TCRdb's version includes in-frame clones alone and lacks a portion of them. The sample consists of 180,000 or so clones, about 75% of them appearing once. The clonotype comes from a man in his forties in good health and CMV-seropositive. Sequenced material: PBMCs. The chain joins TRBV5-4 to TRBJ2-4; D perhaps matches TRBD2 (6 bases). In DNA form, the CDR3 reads TGTGCCAGCAGCTTGGAGACTGGAGGGCAAAACAGTCAGTACTTC. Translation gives CASSLETGGQNSQYF.